This T cell receptor (beta chain) was documented in a study of CD8 T cells in Susac syndrome. Looking at the study overall: Clinically active disease was present in five or six of the sequenced Susac syndrome patients. Eight of these patients were in remission.

Reverse transcription of about 0.45 to 1 ug RNA was performed with random hexamers. immunoSEQ multiplex PCR amplified TCR beta CDR3 across 54 Vbeta, 13 Jbeta. MiXCR, applied by TCRdb to the immunoSEQ multiplex PCR reads, yields one record per CDR3 protein. Of some 180,000 distinct CDR3 sequences listed, about 95% are singletons. Germline V CDR1 and CDR2: LGHDT, YNNKEL (reference sequence). Trimming pared 0 bases from V and 2 bases from J, leaving 12 bases between. The CDR3 spans 16 residues. The source material was CD4+ T cells from PBMCs. V gene TRBV3-1 combines with J gene TRBJ2-3; D unresolved. This receptor was identified in a human donor with Susac syndrome. CDR3 bases: TGTGCCAGCAGCCAAGATTTTACATTCCCCACAGATACGCAGTATTTT. Amino acid sequence: CASSQDFTFPTDTQYF.